This passage covers 17 T cell receptor beta chains from one sample sequenced in a study of regulatory T cells in long-lasting Graves disease. The time point is: persistent/refractory GD, antithyroid drugs over 5 years with positive TRAb. After RNA was extracted from PBMCs, the TCR library was made from it. HTBI primers from iRepertoire and Arm-PCR of CDR3 regions yielded the TCR beta libraries. MiXCR, run by TCRdb on the multiplex PCR reads, gives a single entry per CDR3 protein. The sample yields 300,000 to 500,000 distinct CDR3 sequences, less than 25% seen once. Sequenced here: peripheral blood mononuclear cells (PBMCs), sampled when the disease was refractory, from a patient treated with antithyroid drugs. The receptors stem from a female donor with Graves disease.

This chain links TRBV27 with TRBJ1-1; 9 positions agree with TRBD1. J was trimmed by 0 bases and V by 5 bases; bases with no gene match: 10. From germline, CDR1 is MNHEY and CDR2 SMNVEV (reference sequence). This CDR3 is built from 17 residues. Here the CDR3 reads CASSRTGQGRMNTEAFF. The CDR3 DNA sequence: TGTGCCAGCAGTAGGACGGGACAGGGCCGAATGAACACTGAAGCTTTCTTT.

This chain connects TRBV30 to TRBJ1-1, with D possibly TRBD1 on 5 matching bases. Trimming shortened V by 6 bases and J by 3 bases, and 17 bases separated the two germline ends. The CDR3 contains 14 residues. From germline, CDR1 is GTSNPN and CDR2 SVGIG (reference sequence). The CDR3 DNA sequence: TGTGCCTGTCCTCTGGGACCTTCTGACACTGAAGCTTTCTTT. Protein product: CACPLGPSDTEAFF.

J is TRBJ2-1 and V is TRBV2, with TRBD2 identical over 14 bases. Germline CDR1 is SNHLY and CDR2 is FYNNEI. J lost 6 bases, V lost 7 bases, and 5 bases had no gene match. The CDR3 has 15 residues. Written as DNA, the CDR3 is TGTGCCAGCACCCTGACTAGCGGGAGGGTCAATGAGCAGTTCTTC. Its protein product is CASTLTSGRVNEQFF.

The rearrangement joins TRBV3-1 to TRBJ1-1, with D perhaps TRBD1 (5 bases). The V gene's germline CDR1 is LGHDT and CDR2 YNNKEL (reference sequence). V was shortened by 4 bases and J by 4 bases, with 13 bases between the two germline ends. The CDR3 totals 14 residues. DNA for the CDR3: TGTGCCAGCAGCCTAAAGTGGGGGGGCACTGAAGCTTTCTTT. Protein sequence: CASSLKWGGTEAFF. The full variable domain, in which reference TRBV3-1 and TRBJ1-1 provide the parts outside the CDR3, is DTAVSQTPKYLVTQMGNDKSIKCEQNLGHDTMYWYKQDSKKFLKIMFSYNNKELIINETVPNRFSPKSPDKAHLNLHINSLELGDSAVYFCASSLKWGGTEAFFGQGTRLTVV.

This sequence joins TRBV20-1 and TRBJ2-5, with D perhaps assigned TRBD1 or TRBD2 (6 bases each). CDR3 size: 15 residues. In germline, CDR1 is DFQATT, CDR2 SNEGSKA (reference sequence). V gave up 6 bases and J gave up 5 bases, with 22 bases separating them. The DNA of the CDR3 is TGCAGTGCCCCGACGGCGGACTATCAGGGGGAGACCCAGTACTTC. Translating it yields CSAPTADYQGETQYF.

This clonotype was seen many times. The chain uses TRBV28 and TRBJ1-4; 10 nucleotides agree with TRBD1. The CDR3 is 16 amino acids. The germline gives CDR1 MDHEN, CDR2 SYDVKM. The J segment lost 7 bases and the V segment lost 5 bases, leaving 10 bases of the junction unmatched. The CDR3 DNA reads as TGTGCCAGCAGTCTCAGACAGGGGGCCTATGGTGAAAAACTGTTTTTT. Translation gives CASSLRQGAYGEKLFF.

This rearrangement joins TRBV28 to TRBJ2-7; maybe TRBD2 (5 bases). The V gene's germline CDR1 is MDHEN and CDR2 SYDVKM. This CDR3 is built from 16 residues. Trimming removed 2 bases from V and 6 bases from J, with 20 bases in between. The CDR3 is CASSLGQLVGEAEQYF. Written as DNA, the CDR3 is TGTGCCAGCAGTTTAGGGCAACTAGTGGGAGAGGCCGAGCAGTACTTC.

The CDR3 is CSVDTGTGRLSGYTF. Written as DNA, the CDR3 is TGCAGCGTAGATACCGGGACAGGGAGATTAAGTGGCTACACCTTC. V gene TRBV29-1 combines with J gene TRBJ1-2, with 9 nucleotides matching TRBD1. There are 15 residues in the CDR3. Germline loops: CDR1 SQVTM, CDR2 ANQGSEA. J was trimmed by 7 bases and V by 6 bases; bases with no gene match: 15.

The chain is built from TRBV20-1 and TRBJ2-3; 12 bases line up with TRBD2. V was clipped by 6 bases and J by 3 bases; unmatched bases: 10. Germline V gene data show CDR1 as DFQATT and CDR2 as SNEGSKA (reference sequence). CDR3 length: 16 amino acids. The chain's CDR3 is CSAIRLAGVSTDTQYF. CDR3 sequence (DNA): TGCAGTGCGATCCGACTAGCGGGAGTATCAACAGATACGCAGTATTTT.

This clonotype was detected many times. The chain uses TRBV28 and TRBJ1-5; tentatively, D is TRBD1 (5 bases). V shed 3 bases and J shed 0 bases, with 15 bases lying between them. The CDR3 extends over 17 amino acids. Germline V gene lookup returns CDR1 MDHEN and CDR2 SYDVKM. CDR3 sequence reads: CASSLWGGTGSNQPQHF. The CDR3 DNA reads TGTGCCAGCAGTTTGTGGGGGGGGACTGGTAGCAATCAGCCCCAGCATTTT.

The chain has TRBV10-3 and TRBJ2-5, with D uncertain. Trimming took off 11 bases at V and 0 bases at J, with 13 bases between the two ends. Germline V gene sequence: CDR1 ENHRY, CDR2 SYGVKD. The CDR3 has 13 amino acids. The CDR3 protein is CAPLGVDQETQYF. The CDR3 DNA follows: TGTGCCCCCCTCGGCGTAGACCAAGAGACCCAGTACTTC.

J is TRBJ1-4 and V is TRBV5-1, with TRBD1 matching 8 bases. This CDR3 contains 14 residues. J was trimmed by 3 bases and V by 4 bases; bases with no gene match: 2. Germline CDR1 is SGHRS and CDR2 is YFSETQ. The CDR3 region has the DNA TGCGCCAGCAGCGTACAGGGGGCTAATGAAAAACTGTTTTTT. Its translation: CASSVQGANEKLFF.

This clonotype was observed many times. V is TRBV28 and J is TRBJ2-5; 10 bases map to TRBD2. Germline CDR1 MDHEN, CDR2 SYDVKM. The CDR3 runs to 16 residues. Losses at the gene ends were 4 bases for V and 5 bases for J; bases not matched to a gene: 10. The CDR3 protein is CASSSTTSGWSETQYF. The CDR3 DNA is TGTGCCAGCAGTTCCACGACTAGCGGGTGGTCGGAGACCCAGTACTTC.

V is TRBV20-1 and J is TRBJ1-1; D is uncertain. Trimming cost V 1 base and J 7 bases, with 13 bases left between them. CDR3 length: 13 residues. Per germline, CDR1 DFQATT and CDR2 SNEGSKA (reference sequence). The CDR3 reads CSARAAGSGEAFF. CDR3 sequence (DNA): TGCAGTGCTAGAGCAGCCGGCTCGGGTGAAGCTTTCTTT.

For this clonotype: A much larger clone lies one base from this, so it may be a read error. The chain links TRBV27 to TRBJ2-7; D could derive from TRBD1 or TRBD2 (5 bases each). The CDR3 loop spans 15 amino acids. Per the germline V gene, CDR1 is MNHEY and CDR2 is SMNVEV (reference sequence). This CDR3 is CTSSLQLGAPYEQYF. The CDR3 nucleotides read TGTACCAGCAGTCTACAACTAGGGGCCCCCTACGAGCAGTACTTC.

This clonotype has at least ten counts. V usage is TRBV6-1 and J usage is TRBJ2-7; no definite D call. CDR3 length: 12 amino acids. Per germline, CDR1 MNHNS and CDR2 SASEGT. V lost 6 bases and J 5 bases, leaving 11 bases between the germline ends. The CDR3 loop reads CASSPIKNEQYF. The CDR3 DNA reads TGTGCCAGCAGCCCCATCAAAAACGAGCAGTACTTC.

Many counts were recorded for this clonotype. The rearrangement joins TRBV12-3 or TRBV12-4 to TRBJ1-2, with 7 bases identical to TRBD1. Trimming at V came to 5 bases and at J to 4 bases, leaving 10 bases not matched to a gene. There are 15 residues in the CDR3. Here the CDR3 reads CASSTSRQGLYGYTF. CDR3 DNA sequence: TGTGCCAGCAGTACCTCGCGACAGGGCCTCTATGGCTACACCTTC.